This T cell receptor (beta chain) was sequenced in a study of response to subunit inactivated influenza vaccine. Findings of the study overall: Few additional T cells are recruited per seasonal influenza vaccination, authors suggested.

Losses at the gene ends were 1 base for V and 2 bases for J; bases not matched to a gene: 3. The CDR3 has 15 residues. Germline V gene data show CDR1 as SEHNR and CDR2 as FQNEAQ (reference sequence). This clonotype came up a few times. Its antigen is undetermined. TCRdb independently ran MiXCR on the RT-PCR reads; one entry per CDR3 protein. Of approximately 500,000 distinct CDR3 sequences detected, roughly 13% appear once; the ten largest clones hold around 13%. The sequence derives from a man in his forties or fifties who received an inactivated influenza vaccine. V gene TRBV7-9 combines with J gene TRBJ2-7; TRBD2 agrees at 9 bases. Source: PBMCs from blood, taken roughly 6 weeks after vaccination. The CDR3 spells CASSLGASGAYEQYF. The CDR3, as DNA: TGTGCCAGCAGCTTAGGGGCTAGCGGGGCCTACGAGCAGTACTTC.